The rows below give T cell receptor beta chains drawn from one sample of a study of shared clonotypes between healthy human individuals. TCRdb keeps only in-frame clones here, not all; method: immunoSEQ multiplex PCR. Among approximately 2,000,000 clones listed, 90% to 95% were seen once. Input material: naive CD8+ T cells from PBMCs. The receptors come from a man aged 18 to 30 in good health. Some clones in this sample may be carry-over from other donors' samples. Each CDR3 is given with its conserved first and last residue. A D gene is named only where the DNA matches it firmly. A row's size may be missing; if present it is once, few, many or a size class.

TRBV5-1	TRBJ2-7	NA	NA	TGCGCCAGCAGCTTGGAAAGGCGGCCTGAAGGCGAGCAGTACTTC	CASSLERRPEGEQYF
TRBV10-1	TRBJ2-7	NA	TRBD1	TGCGCCAGCAGTGAGTCGGGGACAGCCTACGAGCAGTACTTC	CASSESGTAYEQYF
TRBV19	TRBJ1-5	NA	NA	TGTGCCAGTAGTATCCGATCGTATGATGGGAATCAGCCCCAGCATTTT	CASSIRSYDGNQPQHF
TRBV4-1	TRBJ2-7	NA	NA	TGCGCCAGCAGCCGGACAGCCCCCTACGAGCAGTACTTC	CASSRTAPYEQYF
TRBV19	TRBJ1-1	NA	NA	TGTGCCAGTAGTTTAAGAGGGGCAATCCGGGACACTTTATTCTTT	CASSLRGAIRDTLFF
TRBV7-6	TRBJ1-1	NA	TRBD1	TGTGCCAGCAGCGACAGGACAGGGATTGAAGCTTTCTTT	CASSDRTGIEAFF
TRBV28	TRBJ2-1	NA	NA	TGTGCCAGCAGAGGTAGGGCGAGCTCCTACAATGAGCAGTTCTTC	CASRGRASSYNEQFF
TRBV27	TRBJ2-1	NA	NA	TGTGCCAGCAGTTTATGGCCCCCCAAGTGGGATGAGCAGTTCTTC	CASSLWPPKWDEQFF
TRBV6-1	TRBJ2-7	NA	NA	TGTGCCAGCGGGGACGGAGGCGAGCAGTACTTC	CASGDGGEQYF
TRBV11-1	TRBJ2-3	once	NA	TGTGCCAGCAGCTTCCGGGCGGGATTGAGCACAGATACGCAGTATTTT	CASSFRAGLSTDTQYF
TRBV6-6	TRBJ2-2	once	NA	TGTGCCAGCAGTTATGGGGCCGGGGAGCTGTTTTTT	CASSYGAGELFF
TRBV27	TRBJ1-5	NA	TRBD1	TGTGCCAGCAGGGTAGGACAGGGTAGCAGCAATCAGCCCCAGCATTTT	CASRVGQGSSNQPQHF
TRBV28	TRBJ2-1	NA	NA	TGTGCCAGCAGTTTAGCGCCCCTCTACAATGAGCAGTTCTTC	CASSLAPLYNEQFF